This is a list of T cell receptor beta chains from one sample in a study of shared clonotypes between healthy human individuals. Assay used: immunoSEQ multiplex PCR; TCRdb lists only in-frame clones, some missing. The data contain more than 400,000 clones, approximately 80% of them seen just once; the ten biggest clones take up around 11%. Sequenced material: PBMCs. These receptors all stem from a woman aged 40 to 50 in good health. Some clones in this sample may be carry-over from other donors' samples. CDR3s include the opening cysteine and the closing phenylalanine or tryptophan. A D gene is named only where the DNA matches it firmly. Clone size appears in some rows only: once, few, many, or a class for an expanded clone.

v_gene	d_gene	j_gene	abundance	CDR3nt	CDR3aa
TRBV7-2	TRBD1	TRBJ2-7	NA	TGTGCCAGCAGCTTAGCGGGGACAGGGGAGTACGAGCAGTACTTC	CASSLAGTGEYEQYF
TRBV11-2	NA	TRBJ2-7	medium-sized	TGTGCCAGCAGCTTAGGTGATGGCTACGAGCAGTACTTC	CASSLGDGYEQYF
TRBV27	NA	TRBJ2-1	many	TGTGCCAGCAGTCCACAGAGGGGTGAGCAGTTCTTC	CASSPQRGEQFF
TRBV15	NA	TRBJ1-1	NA	TGTGCCACCAGCAGAGATCGGGGAGGGATGATGAACACTGAAGCTTTCTTT	CATSRDRGGMMNTEAFF
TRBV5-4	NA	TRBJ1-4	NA	TGTGCCAGCAGCTCATACTCCGACGGGGGCTCTGAAAAACTGTTTTTT	CASSSYSDGGSEKLFF
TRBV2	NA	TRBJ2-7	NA	TGTGCCAGCAGTGCCCGGAGCGCTACCTACGAGCAGTACTTC	CASSARSATYEQYF
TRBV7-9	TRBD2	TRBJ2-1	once	TGTGCCAGCAGCTTATCCGCGGGAGCCGCTGATGAGCAGTTCTTC	CASSLSAGAADEQFF
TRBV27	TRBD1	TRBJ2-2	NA	TGTGCCAGCAGTGGACAGGGTTCGAACACCGGGGAGCTGTTTTTT	CASSGQGSNTGELFF
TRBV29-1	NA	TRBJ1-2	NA	TGCAGCGTTGAAATGGCGTCCTCTAACTACGGCTACACCTTC	CSVEMASSNYGYTF
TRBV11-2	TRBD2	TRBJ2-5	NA	TGTGCCAGCAGCTTCCTAGCGGGAGAGACCCAGTACTTC	CASSFLAGETQYF
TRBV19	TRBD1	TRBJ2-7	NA	TGTGCCAGTAGTCGGGACAGGGACTACGAGCAGTACTTC	CASSRDRDYEQYF
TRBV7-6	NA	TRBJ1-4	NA	TGTGCCAGCAGCACCGGTGTCGGCAGGGGCGTTAATGAAAAACTGTTTTTT	CASSTGVGRGVNEKLFF
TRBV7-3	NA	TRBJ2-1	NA	TGTGCCAGCAGCTTAACGGGGGTCAATGAGCAGTTCTTC	CASSLTGVNEQFF